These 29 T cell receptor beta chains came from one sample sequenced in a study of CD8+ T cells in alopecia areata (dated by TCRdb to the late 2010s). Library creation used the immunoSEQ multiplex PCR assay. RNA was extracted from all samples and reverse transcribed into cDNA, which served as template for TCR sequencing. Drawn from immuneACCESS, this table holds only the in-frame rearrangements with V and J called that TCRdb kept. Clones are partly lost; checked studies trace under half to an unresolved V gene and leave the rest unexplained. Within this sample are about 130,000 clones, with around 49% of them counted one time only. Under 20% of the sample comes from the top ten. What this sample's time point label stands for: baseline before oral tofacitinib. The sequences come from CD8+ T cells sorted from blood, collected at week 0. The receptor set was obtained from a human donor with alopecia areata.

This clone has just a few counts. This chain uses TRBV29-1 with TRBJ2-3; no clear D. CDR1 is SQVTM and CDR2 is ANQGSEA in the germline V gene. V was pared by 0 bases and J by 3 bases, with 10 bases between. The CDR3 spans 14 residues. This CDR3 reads CSVEDFDPTDTQYF. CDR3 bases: TGCAGCGTTGAAGATTTTGACCCTACAGATACGCAGTATTTT.

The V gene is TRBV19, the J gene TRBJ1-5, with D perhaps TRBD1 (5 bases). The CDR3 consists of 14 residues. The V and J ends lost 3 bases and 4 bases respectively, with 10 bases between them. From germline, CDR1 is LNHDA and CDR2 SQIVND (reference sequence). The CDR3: CASSIRDGNQPQHF. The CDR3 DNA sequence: TGTGCCAGTAGTATCCGGGACGGGAATCAGCCCCAGCATTTT.

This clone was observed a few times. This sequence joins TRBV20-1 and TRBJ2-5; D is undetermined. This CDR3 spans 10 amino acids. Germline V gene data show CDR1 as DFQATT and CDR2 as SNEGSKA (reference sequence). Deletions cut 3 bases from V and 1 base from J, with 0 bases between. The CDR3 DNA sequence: TGCAGTGCTAGCCAAGAGACCCAGTACTTC. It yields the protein CSASQETQYF.

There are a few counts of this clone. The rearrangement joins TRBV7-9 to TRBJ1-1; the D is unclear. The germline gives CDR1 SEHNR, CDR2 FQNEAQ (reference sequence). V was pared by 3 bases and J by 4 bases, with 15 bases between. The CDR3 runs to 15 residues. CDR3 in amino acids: CASSFSRDEVTEAFF. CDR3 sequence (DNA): TGTGCCAGCAGCTTCTCCCGGGATGAGGTCACTGAAGCTTTCTTT.

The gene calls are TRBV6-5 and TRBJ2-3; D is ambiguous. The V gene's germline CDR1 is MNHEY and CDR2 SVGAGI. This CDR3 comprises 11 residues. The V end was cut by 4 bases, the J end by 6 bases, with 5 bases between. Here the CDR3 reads CASSSMDTQYF. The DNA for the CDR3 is TGTGCCAGCAGTTCGATGGATACGCAGTATTTT.

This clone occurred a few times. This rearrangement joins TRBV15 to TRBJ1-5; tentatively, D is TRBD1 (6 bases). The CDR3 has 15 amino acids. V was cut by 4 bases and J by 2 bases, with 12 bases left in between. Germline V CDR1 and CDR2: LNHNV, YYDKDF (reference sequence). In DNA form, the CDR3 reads TGTGCCACCAGCATCCCGACAGGCCGCAATCAGCCCCAGCATTTT. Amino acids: CATSIPTGRNQPQHF.

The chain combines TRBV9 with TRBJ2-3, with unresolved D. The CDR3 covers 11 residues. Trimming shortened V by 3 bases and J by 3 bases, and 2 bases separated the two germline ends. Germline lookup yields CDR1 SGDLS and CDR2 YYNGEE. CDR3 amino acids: CASSETDTQYF. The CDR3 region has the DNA TGTGCCAGCAGCGAGACAGATACGCAGTATTTT.

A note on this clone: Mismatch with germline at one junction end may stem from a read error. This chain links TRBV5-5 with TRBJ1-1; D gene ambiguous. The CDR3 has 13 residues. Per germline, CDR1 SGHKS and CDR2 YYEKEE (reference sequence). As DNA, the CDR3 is TGTGCCAGCGGCTTGGCAGATTACACTGAAGCTTTCTTT. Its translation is CASGLADYTEAFF.

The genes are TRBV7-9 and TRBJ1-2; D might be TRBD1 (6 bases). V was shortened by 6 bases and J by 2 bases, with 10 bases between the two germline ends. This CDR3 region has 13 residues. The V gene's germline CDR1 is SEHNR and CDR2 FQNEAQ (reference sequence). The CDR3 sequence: CASSYQGNYGYTF. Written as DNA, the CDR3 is TGTGCCAGCAGTTATCAGGGGAACTATGGCTACACCTTC.

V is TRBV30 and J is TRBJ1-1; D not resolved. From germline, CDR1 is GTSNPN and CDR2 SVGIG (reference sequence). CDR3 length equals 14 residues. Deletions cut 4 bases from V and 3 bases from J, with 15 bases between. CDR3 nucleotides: TGTGCCTGGATGGCAGGACTATCCGACACTGAAGCTTTCTTT. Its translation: CAWMAGLSDTEAFF.

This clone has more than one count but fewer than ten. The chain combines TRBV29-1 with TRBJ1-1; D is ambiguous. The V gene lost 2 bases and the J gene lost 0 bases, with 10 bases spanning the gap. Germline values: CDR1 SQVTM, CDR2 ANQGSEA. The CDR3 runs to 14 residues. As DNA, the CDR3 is TGCAGCGTTGAATATGCCAGCCTGAACACTGAAGCTTTCTTT. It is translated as CSVEYASLNTEAFF.

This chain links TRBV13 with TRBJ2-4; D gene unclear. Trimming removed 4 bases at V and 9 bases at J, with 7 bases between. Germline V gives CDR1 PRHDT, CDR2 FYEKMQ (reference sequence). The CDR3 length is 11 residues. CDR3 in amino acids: CASSSGVIQYF. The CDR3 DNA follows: TGTGCCAGCAGCTCCGGTGTCATTCAGTACTTC.

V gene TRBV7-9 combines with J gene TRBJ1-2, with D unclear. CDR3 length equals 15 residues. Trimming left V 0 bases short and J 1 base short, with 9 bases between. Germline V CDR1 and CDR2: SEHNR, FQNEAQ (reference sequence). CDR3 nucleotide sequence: TGTGCCAGCAGCTTAGCGGCCGGGGATAACTATGGCTACACCTTC. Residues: CASSLAAGDNYGYTF.

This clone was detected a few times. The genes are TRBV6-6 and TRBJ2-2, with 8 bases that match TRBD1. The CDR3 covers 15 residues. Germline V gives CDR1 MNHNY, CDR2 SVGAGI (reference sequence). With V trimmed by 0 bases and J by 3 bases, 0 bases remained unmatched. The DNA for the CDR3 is TGTGCCAGCAGTTACTCGGACAGGGACACCGGGGAGCTGTTTTTT. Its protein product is CASSYSDRDTGELFF.

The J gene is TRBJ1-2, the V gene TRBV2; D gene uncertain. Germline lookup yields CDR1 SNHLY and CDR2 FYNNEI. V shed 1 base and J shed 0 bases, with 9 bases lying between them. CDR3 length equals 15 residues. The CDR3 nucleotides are TGTGCCAGCAGTGAAGTTATGAGTGCTAACTATGGCTACACCTTC. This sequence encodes CASSEVMSANYGYTF.

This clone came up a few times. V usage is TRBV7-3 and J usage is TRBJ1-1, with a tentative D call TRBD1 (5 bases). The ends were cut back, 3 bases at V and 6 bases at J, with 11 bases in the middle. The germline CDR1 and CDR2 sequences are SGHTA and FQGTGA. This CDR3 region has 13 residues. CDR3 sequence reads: CASSLGLGAEAFF. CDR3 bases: TGTGCCAGCAGCTTGGGACTAGGGGCTGAAGCTTTCTTT.

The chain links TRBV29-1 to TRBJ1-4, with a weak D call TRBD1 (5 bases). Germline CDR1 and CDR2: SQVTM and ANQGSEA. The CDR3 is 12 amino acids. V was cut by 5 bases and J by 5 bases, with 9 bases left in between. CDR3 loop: CSVIDSNEKLFF. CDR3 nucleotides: TGCAGCGTTATAGACAGCAATGAAAAACTGTTTTTT.

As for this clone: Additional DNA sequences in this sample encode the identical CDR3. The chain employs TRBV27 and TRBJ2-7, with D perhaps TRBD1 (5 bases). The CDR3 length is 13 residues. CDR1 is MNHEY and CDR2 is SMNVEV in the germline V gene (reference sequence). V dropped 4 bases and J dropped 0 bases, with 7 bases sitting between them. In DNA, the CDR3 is TGTGCCAGCAGTTGGGGCCGCTCCTACGAGCAGTACTTC. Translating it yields CASSWGRSYEQYF.

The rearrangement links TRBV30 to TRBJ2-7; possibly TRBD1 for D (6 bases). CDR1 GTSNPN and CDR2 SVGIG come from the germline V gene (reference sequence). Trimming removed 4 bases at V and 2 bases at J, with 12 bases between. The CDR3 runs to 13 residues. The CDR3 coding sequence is TGTGCCTGGACACTACGGGACACCTACGAGCAGTACTTC. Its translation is CAWTLRDTYEQYF.

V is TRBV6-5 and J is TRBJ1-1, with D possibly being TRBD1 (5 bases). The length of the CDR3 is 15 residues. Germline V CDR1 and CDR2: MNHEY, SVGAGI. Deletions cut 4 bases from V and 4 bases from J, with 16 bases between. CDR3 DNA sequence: TGTGCCAGCAGTTTTTCCACTGACGGGGGCACTGAAGCTTTCTTT. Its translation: CASSFSTDGGTEAFF.

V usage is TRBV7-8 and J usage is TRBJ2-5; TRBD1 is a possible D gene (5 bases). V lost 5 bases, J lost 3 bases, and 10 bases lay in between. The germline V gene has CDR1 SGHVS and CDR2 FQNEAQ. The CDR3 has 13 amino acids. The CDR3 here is CASSRNRKETQYF. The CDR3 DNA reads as TGTGCCAGCAGCCGCAACAGGAAAGAGACCCAGTACTTC.

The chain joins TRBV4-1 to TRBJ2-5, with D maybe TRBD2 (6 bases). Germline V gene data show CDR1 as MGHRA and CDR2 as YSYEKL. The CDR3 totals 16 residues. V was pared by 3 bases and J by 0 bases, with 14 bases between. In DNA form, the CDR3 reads TGCGCCAGCAGCCATGGTACCGGGAGCTACCAAGAGACCCAGTACTTC. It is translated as CASSHGTGSYQETQYF.

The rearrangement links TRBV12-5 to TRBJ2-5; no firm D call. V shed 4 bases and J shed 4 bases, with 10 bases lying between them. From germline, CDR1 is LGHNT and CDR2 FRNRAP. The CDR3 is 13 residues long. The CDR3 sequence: CASGSLIGETQYF. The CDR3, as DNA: TGTGCTAGTGGTTCCTTAATCGGAGAGACCCAGTACTTC.

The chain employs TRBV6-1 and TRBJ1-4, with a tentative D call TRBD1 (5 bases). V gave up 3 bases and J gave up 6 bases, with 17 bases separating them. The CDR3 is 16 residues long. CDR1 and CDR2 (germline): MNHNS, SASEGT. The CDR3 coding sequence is TGTGCCAGCAGTGATTTTGTTGGGACGGTTGATGAAAAACTGTTTTTT. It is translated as CASSDFVGTVDEKLFF.

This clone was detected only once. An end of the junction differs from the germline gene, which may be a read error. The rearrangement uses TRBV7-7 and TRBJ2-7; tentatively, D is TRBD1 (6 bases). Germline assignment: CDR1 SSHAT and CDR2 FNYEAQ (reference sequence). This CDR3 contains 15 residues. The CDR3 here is CASSLGQGLSYEQYF. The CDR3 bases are TGTGCTAGCAGCTTGGGGCAGGGGCTATCCTACGAGCAGTACTTC.

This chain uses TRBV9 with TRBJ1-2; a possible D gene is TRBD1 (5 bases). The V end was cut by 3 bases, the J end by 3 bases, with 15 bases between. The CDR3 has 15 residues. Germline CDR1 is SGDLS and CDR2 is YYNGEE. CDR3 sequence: CASSDSGERDYGYTF. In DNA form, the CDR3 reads TGTGCCAGCAGCGATTCGGGGGAGAGGGACTATGGCTACACCTTC.

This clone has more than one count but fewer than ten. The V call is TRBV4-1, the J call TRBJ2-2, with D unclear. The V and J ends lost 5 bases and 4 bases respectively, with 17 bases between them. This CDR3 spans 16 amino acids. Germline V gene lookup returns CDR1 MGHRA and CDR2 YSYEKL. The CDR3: CASSSPKSGGTGELFF. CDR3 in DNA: TGCGCCAGCAGCTCCCCGAAATCCGGTGGCACCGGGGAGCTGTTTTTT.

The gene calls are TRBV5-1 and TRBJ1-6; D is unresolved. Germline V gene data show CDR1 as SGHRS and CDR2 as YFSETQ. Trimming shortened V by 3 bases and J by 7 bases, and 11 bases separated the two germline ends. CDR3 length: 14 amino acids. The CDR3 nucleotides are TGCGCCAGCAGCTCACGAGACCTAAATTCACCCCTCCACTTT. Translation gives CASSSRDLNSPLHF.

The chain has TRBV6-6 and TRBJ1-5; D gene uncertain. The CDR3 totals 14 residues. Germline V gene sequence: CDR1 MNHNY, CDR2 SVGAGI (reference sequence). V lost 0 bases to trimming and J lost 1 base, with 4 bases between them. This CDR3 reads CASSYSPSNQPQHF. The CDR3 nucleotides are TGTGCCAGCAGTTACTCACCGAGCAATCAGCCCCAGCATTTT.